This T cell receptor (beta chain) was found in a study of neurological immune-mediated disorders. It was by 5'RACE with 10-nucleotide random UMIs that the cDNA was made. TCRdb re-derived calls from the 5' RACE reads in MiXCR, one entry per CDR3 protein. The table records more than 40,000 distinct CDR3 sequences, around 3.3% of them present only once. This CDR3 is built from 12 residues. Per germline, CDR1 SGHDT and CDR2 YYEEEE. Deletions cut 1 base from V and 6 bases from J, with 7 bases between. General study findings and limits: Neither clinical nor MRI features were associated with the multiple sclerosis repertoire cluster. CDR3 amino acid sequences of expanded clones were not shared across subjects, a result suggesting private repertoires in all groups. Patients with HTLV-1-associated myelopathy had the highest level of TCR clonal expansion, whereas patients with multiple sclerosis had the lowest level, falling beneath the level found in healthy controls.

This clonotype has at least ten counts. The antigen remains unidentified. The chain links TRBV5-6 to TRBJ1-2, with D unresolved. This TCR was sampled from a woman aged 45-65 years with multiple sclerosis. The specimen sequenced was PBMCs. The CDR3 spells CASSLIGDGYTF. The CDR3 nucleotides read TGTGCCAGCAGCTTGATCGGGGATGGCTACACCTTC.